This TCR beta chain was sequenced in a study of blood T cell repertoires in COVID-19. The V end lost 0 bases, the J end lost 0 bases, and 5 bases lay between the germline ends. Germline V CDR1 and CDR2: GTSNPN, SVGIG (reference sequence). The CDR3 sequence is 13 residues long. Data came from immunoSEQ multiplex PCR; TCRdb stores just in-frame clones and leaves some out. Counted here are about 300,000 clones, 75% to 95% occurring once; the ten biggest clones make up roughly 7.3%. This clonotype was sampled from a woman in her thirties with COVID-19, enrolled during active disease. Sequenced material: peripheral blood. The chain employs TRBV30 and TRBJ1-1, with a tentative D call TRBD1 (5 bases). CDR3 sequence (DNA): TGTGCCTGGAGTGTACAGGTGAACACTGAAGCTTTCTTT. It is translated as CAWSVQVNTEAFF.